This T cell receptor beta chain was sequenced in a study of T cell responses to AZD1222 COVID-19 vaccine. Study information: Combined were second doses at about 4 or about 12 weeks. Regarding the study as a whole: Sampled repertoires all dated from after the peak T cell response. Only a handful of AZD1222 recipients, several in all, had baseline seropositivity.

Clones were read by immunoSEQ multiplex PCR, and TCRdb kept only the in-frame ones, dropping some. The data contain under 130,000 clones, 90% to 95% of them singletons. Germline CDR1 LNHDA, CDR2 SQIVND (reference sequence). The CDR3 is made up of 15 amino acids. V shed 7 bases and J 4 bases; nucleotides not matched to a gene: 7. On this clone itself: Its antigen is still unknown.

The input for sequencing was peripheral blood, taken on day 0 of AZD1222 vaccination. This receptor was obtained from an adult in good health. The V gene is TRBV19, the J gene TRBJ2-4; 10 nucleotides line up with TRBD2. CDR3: CASKGLAGGKNIQYF. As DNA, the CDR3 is TGTGCCAGTAAGGGTTTAGCGGGGGGAAAAAACATTCAGTACTTC.